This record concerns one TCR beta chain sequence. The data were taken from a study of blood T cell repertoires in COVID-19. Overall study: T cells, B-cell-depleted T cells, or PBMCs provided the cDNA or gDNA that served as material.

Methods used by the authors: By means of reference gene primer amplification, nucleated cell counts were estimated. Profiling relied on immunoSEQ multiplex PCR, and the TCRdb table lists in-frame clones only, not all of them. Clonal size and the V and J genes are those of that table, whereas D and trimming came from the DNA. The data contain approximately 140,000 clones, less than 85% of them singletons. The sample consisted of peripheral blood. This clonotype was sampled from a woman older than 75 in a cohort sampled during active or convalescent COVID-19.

In DNA, the CDR3 is TGTGCCAGTAAAGAGTACGAGAACACCGGGGAGCTGTTTTTT. Residues: CASKEYENTGELFF. The chain joins TRBV19 to TRBJ2-2; D is uncertain. CDR1 is LNHDA and CDR2 is SQIVND in the germline V gene (reference sequence). V lost 7 bases and J lost 1, with 10 bases in between. The CDR3 loop spans 14 amino acids.